Below, 23 T cell receptor beta chains from the same sample are listed, as sequenced in a study of T cells in localized non-small cell lung cancer. The repertoire was sequenced with immunoSEQ multiplex PCR; TCRdb's copy has only in-frame clones and lacks some. The table shows roughly 1,100 clones, with more than 25% occurring only once. Sequenced here: normal lung tissue next to the tumor, sampled before any cancer treatment. The receptors were gathered from a man aged 35-69 years with stage I squamous cell lung carcinoma.

The chain joins TRBV6-8 to TRBJ1-4; no definite D call. In germline, CDR1 is MNHGY, CDR2 SAAAGT. This CDR3 has 13 amino acids. Deletions cut 5 bases from V and 6 bases from J, with 10 bases between. For the CDR3, the DNA is TGTGCCAGCAGTATTAACGAAGATGAAAAACTGTTTTTT. This encodes CASSINEDEKLFF.

The chain links TRBV11-3 to TRBJ1-1; D unclear. The germline V gene encodes CDR1 SGHNT and CDR2 YENEEA. V shed 5 bases and J shed 0 bases, with 13 bases lying between them. The length of the CDR3 is 15 residues. CDR3 protein: CASSPSLGMNTEAFF. The DNA of the CDR3 is TGTGCCAGCAGCCCCTCCCTGGGGATGAACACTGAAGCTTTCTTT.

The V and J genes are TRBV19 and TRBJ1-6; D is undetermined. The CDR3 has 14 residues. Trimming removed 6 bases at V and 9 bases at J, with 15 bases between. Germline-derived CDR1 and CDR2 are LNHDA and SQIVND (reference sequence). CDR3 sequence reads: CASRTGTTFSPLHF. CDR3 nucleotides: TGTGCCAGTAGGACCGGCACCACTTTTTCACCCCTCCACTTT.

This clone was seen only a few times. This chain connects TRBV19 to TRBJ1-3, with a possible D match to TRBD1 (6 bases). The CDR3 loop spans 15 amino acids. Trimming cost V 2 bases and J 0 bases, with 8 bases left between them. Germline CDR1 reads LNHDA; CDR2 reads SQIVND (reference sequence). CDR3 nucleotides: TGTGCCAGTAGTATAATACAGGGCTCTGGAAACACCATATATTTT. Amino acid sequence: CASSIIQGSGNTIYF.

The table lists this clone with a few counts. The chain combines TRBV9 with TRBJ1-4; a weak D match, TRBD1 (6 bases). V was shortened by 1 base and J by 2 bases, with 9 bases between the two germline ends. This CDR3 comprises 15 residues. Germline V gene sequence: CDR1 SGDLS, CDR2 YYNGEE. CDR3 coding DNA: TGTGCCAGCAGCGTATCAGGGGATACTAATGAAAAACTGTTTTTT. It is translated as CASSVSGDTNEKLFF.

This clone was found a few times. The V and J genes are TRBV11-3 and TRBJ2-1, with D perhaps matching TRBD2 (5 bases). The CDR3 extends over 15 amino acids. The germline V gene has CDR1 SGHNT and CDR2 YENEEA. Trimming took 5 bases from V and 1 from J, leaving 12 bases between them. The CDR3 sequence is CASSLNSESYNEQFF. CDR3 coding DNA: TGTGCCAGCAGCCTAAATAGCGAGTCCTACAATGAGCAGTTCTTC.

V gene TRBV9 combines with J gene TRBJ2-3, with D possibly matching TRBD1 (5 bases). The CDR3 sequence is 14 residues long. Looked up from germline, CDR1 is SGDLS and CDR2 is YYNGEE. The V gene lost 1 base and the J gene lost 5 bases, with 11 bases spanning the gap. The CDR3 here is CASSVNPGKDTQYF. The CDR3 region has the DNA TGTGCCAGCAGCGTAAACCCAGGGAAAGATACGCAGTATTTT.

V usage is TRBV5-1 and J usage is TRBJ2-7, with TRBD1 matching 7 bases. CDR3 length equals 15 residues. With 0 bases clipped from V and 1 base from J, the junction kept 4 bases outside the gene matches. Germline CDR1 is SGHRS and CDR2 is YFSETQ. The CDR3 sequence: CASSLAGRGSYEQYF. DNA of the CDR3: TGCGCCAGCAGCTTGGCCGGCAGGGGGTCCTACGAGCAGTACTTC.

There are a few counts of this clone. The chain links TRBV30 to TRBJ1-1; no clear D. V lost 4 bases and J 6 bases, leaving 12 bases between the germline ends. The CDR3 sequence is 12 residues long. Per the germline V gene, CDR1 is GTSNPN and CDR2 is SVGIG (reference sequence). The CDR3 DNA reads as TGTGCCTGGACAGAGGTGGGGTCTGAAGCTTTCTTT. Its protein is CAWTEVGSEAFF.

The chain recombines TRBV10-3 with TRBJ2-5, with 10 bases fitting TRBD2. The CDR3 is 15 amino acids. The V and J ends lost 0 bases and 2 bases, in that order; junction bases with no gene match: 0. Germline V gene sequence: CDR1 ENHRY, CDR2 SYGVKD. CDR3 protein: CAISESLAGQETQYF. CDR3 nucleotide sequence: TGTGCCATCAGTGAGTCACTAGCGGGACAAGAGACCCAGTACTTC.

This clone turned up a few times. The chain is built from TRBV9 and TRBJ2-5; tentatively, D is TRBD1 (6 bases). The germline gives CDR1 SGDLS, CDR2 YYNGEE. The CDR3 runs 15 residues. The ends were cut back, 0 bases at V and 1 base at J, with 10 bases in the middle. CDR3 DNA sequence: TGTGCCAGCAGCGTAGGGCAGGGGCCCCAAGAGACCCAGTACTTC. As protein: CASSVGQGPQETQYF.

This clone was counted only a few times. The V gene is TRBV15, the J gene TRBJ2-7, with D possibly TRBD1 on 6 matching bases. Per germline, CDR1 LNHNV and CDR2 YYDKDF (reference sequence). CDR3 size: 14 residues. V dropped 3 bases and J dropped 2 bases, with 11 bases sitting between them. CDR3 protein: CATSSRWGPYEQYF. Here the CDR3 DNA reads TGTGCCACCAGCAGTCGGTGGGGGCCCTACGAGCAGTACTTC.

This clone was picked up a small number of times. The rearrangement joins TRBV6-8 to TRBJ2-1, with 7 bases lining up with TRBD1. J was trimmed by 5 bases and V by 11 bases; bases with no gene match: 18. Germline assignment: CDR1 MNHGY and CDR2 SAAAGT. CDR3 size: 16 residues. In DNA form, the CDR3 reads TGTGCCGGATCTTACACCCGGGACAGCCGTAACAATGAGCAGTTCTTC. Translating it yields CAGSYTRDSRNNEQFF.

The chain has TRBV19 and TRBJ1-3; D perhaps matches TRBD1 (5 bases). The CDR3 covers 13 residues. V was pared by 7 bases and J by 4 bases, with 11 bases between. Germline V gives CDR1 LNHDA, CDR2 SQIVND (reference sequence). The CDR3 DNA reads as TGTGCCAGTATAGGGGCGAGGGGAAACACCATATATTTT. It codes for CASIGARGNTIYF. Full variable domain (remainder filled in from reference TRBV19 and TRBJ1-3): DGGITQSPKYLFRKEGQNVTLSCEQNLNHDAMYWYRQDPGQGLRLIYYSQIVNDFQKGDIAEGYSVSREKKESFPLTVTSAQKNPTAFYLCASIGARGNTIYFGEGSWLTVV.

The chain uses TRBV6-1 and TRBJ1-5; 9 bases align to TRBD1. This CDR3 contains 15 residues. Germline loops: CDR1 MNHNS, CDR2 SASEGT. After removal of 0 bases from V and 6 bases from J, the junction contained 3 bases not matched to a gene. The CDR3 nucleotides are TGTGCCAGCAGTGAAGCGGACAGGGGAGGTCAGCCCCAGCATTTT. This gives the protein CASSEADRGGQPQHF.

This clone rates as medium-sized. The genes are TRBV6-8 and TRBJ1-1; the D is unclear. V was cut by 0 bases and J by 10 bases, with 12 bases left in between. Germline V gene lookup returns CDR1 MNHGY and CDR2 SAAAGT. This CDR3 region has 13 residues. The CDR3 here is CASSYSGETGAFF. CDR3 bases: TGTGCCAGCAGTTACTCTGGGGAAACGGGAGCTTTCTTT.

J is TRBJ2-7 and V is TRBV29-1; TRBD1 matches at 10 bases. Germline loops: CDR1 SQVTM, CDR2 ANQGSEA. V lost 3 bases, J lost 4 bases, and 3 bases stayed unmatched. The CDR3 runs to 13 residues. CDR3 region: CSVDGTGAYEQYF. As DNA, the CDR3 is TGCAGCGTTGATGGGACAGGGGCTTACGAGCAGTACTTC.

This clone is medium-sized by share. The V and J genes are TRBV28 and TRBJ1-2; D unclear. The germline gives CDR1 MDHEN, CDR2 SYDVKM. Trimming removed 5 bases from V and 1 base from J, with 26 bases in between. CDR3 length: 19 amino acids. CDR3 in DNA: TGTGCCAGCAGTGGTCTGAGGGCCGAGACTGTTGGGCTTAACTATGGCTACACCTTC. Translating it yields CASSGLRAETVGLNYGYTF.

The chain combines TRBV28 with TRBJ2-7; no firm D call. V lost 2 bases and J lost 2, with 7 bases in between. CDR1 is MDHEN and CDR2 is SYDVKM in the germline V gene. CDR3 length: 13 amino acids. As DNA, the CDR3 is TGTGCCAGCAGTTTAACCAACCCCTACGAGCAGTACTTC. The encoded protein is CASSLTNPYEQYF. Looking up the rest from reference TRBV28 and TRBJ2-7 gives the full variable domain: DVKVTQSSRYLVKRTGEKVFLECVQDMDHENMFWYRQDPGLGLRLIYFSYDVKMKEKGDIPEGYSVSREKKERFSLILESASTNQTSMYLCASSLTNPYEQYFGPGTRLTVT.

This sequence joins TRBV28 and TRBJ2-7; no clear D. Germline V CDR1 and CDR2: MDHEN, SYDVKM. V was cut by 3 bases and J by 6 bases, with 12 bases left in between. This CDR3 has 13 residues. The DNA of the CDR3 is TGTGCCAGCAGTTTGGTGAGTTCCCTCGAGCAGTACTTC. Translated, it gives CASSLVSSLEQYF.

Only a few counts were recorded for this clone. The V and J genes are TRBV6-8 and TRBJ2-7; 10 bases agree with TRBD1. V dropped 4 bases and J dropped 2; count of bases not matched to a gene: 2. Germline V gene lookup returns CDR1 MNHGY and CDR2 SAAAGT. This CDR3 is built from 14 residues. CDR3 loop: CASSLGTGAYEQYF. The CDR3 region has the DNA TGTGCCAGCAGTTTGGGGACAGGGGCCTACGAGCAGTACTTC.

This clone was found a few times. The chain recombines TRBV1 with TRBJ1-3. TRBV1 is an annotated pseudogene. CDR3 length: 14 amino acids. CDR3 protein: CASSQDLVGNTIYF. For the CDR3, the DNA is TGCGCCAGCAGCCAAGACTTGGTGGGAAACACCATATATTTT.

This clone was observed a few times. The rearrangement uses TRBV9 and TRBJ2-3, with a weak D call TRBD1 (5 bases). Germline assignment: CDR1 SGDLS and CDR2 YYNGEE. The V gene lost 0 bases and the J gene lost 3 bases, with 11 bases spanning the gap. The CDR3 length is 15 residues. CDR3 nucleotides: TGTGCCAGCAGCGTAGGGGTCCAGGGAACAGATACGCAGTATTTT. It yields the protein CASSVGVQGTDTQYF.